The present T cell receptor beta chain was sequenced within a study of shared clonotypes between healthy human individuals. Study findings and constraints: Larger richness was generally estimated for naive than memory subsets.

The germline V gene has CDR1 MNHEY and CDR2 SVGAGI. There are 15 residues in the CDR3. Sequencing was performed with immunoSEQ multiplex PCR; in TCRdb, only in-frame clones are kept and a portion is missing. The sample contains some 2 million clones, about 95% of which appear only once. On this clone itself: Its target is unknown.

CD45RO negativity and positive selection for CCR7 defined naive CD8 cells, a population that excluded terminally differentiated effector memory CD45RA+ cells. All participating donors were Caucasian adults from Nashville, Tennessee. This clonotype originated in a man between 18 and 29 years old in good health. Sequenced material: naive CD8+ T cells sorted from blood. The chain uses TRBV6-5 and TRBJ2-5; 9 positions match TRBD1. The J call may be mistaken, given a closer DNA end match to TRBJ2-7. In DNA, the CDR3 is TGTGCCAGCAGTCGCCGGGACAGGGCAGGCTACGAGCAGTACTTC. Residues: CASSRRDRAGYEQYF.